This TCR beta chain was obtained from a study of T cells after yellow fever vaccination. Study-wide results and caveats: Boosting was followed by the reappearance of most primary-vaccination clones (about 97% CD4, about 89% CD8). Repertoires obtained by FACS sorting could include abundant clonotypes that entered as contaminants from the bulk population.

TCR cDNA was made by 5'RACE template switching, adding a universal primer site and UMIs. TCRdb analysed the 5' RACE reads with MiXCR anew, one entry per CDR3 protein. The sample includes tens of thousands of distinct CDR3 sequences, approximately 4.5% of them seen just once. CDR1 SGHRS and CDR2 YFSETQ come from the germline V gene. This CDR3 comprises 13 residues. Trimming took off 5 bases at V and 0 bases at J, with 7 bases between the two ends. This clonotype came up many times. This chain joins TRBV5-1 and TRBJ2-3; D remains ambiguous. Sequencing used PBMCs, either bulk or a sorted T-cell subset (CD4+, CD8+, memory, or dextramer-sorted; not recorded which), obtained on the day of the yellow fever booster vaccination. This receptor was identified in a man younger than 35 who received the YFV17D yellow fever vaccine. This CDR3 is CASRSDSTDTQYF. Here the CDR3 DNA reads TGCGCCAGCAGGTCGGACAGCACAGATACGCAGTATTTT.